This T cell receptor (beta chain) was recovered during a study of CD8 T cells in Susac syndrome (dated by TCRdb to about 2019). About the investigation overall: Among the Susac syndrome patients who were sequenced, clinically active disease was present in 5 or 6 and clinical remission was observed in about eight. At the time of blood withdrawal, Susac syndrome patients were either therapy-naive, taking corticosteroids (with some also receiving IVIg), or on IVIg alone. Whether CD8+ T cell activation and differentiation in Susac syndrome was antigen driven was tested using repertoire sequencing.

A remark on this clonotype: Its antigen specificity is not known. Qualities for individual bases were not recorded, and no much larger clone is one base off.

RNA was extracted using the RNeasy kit, and about 0.5 to 1 ug of the RNA was reverse transcribed with random hexamers. The immunoSEQ multiplex PCR assay, covering 54 Vbeta and 13 Jbeta segments, was used to amplify TCR beta CDR3 regions. PCR amplification bias was corrected by using a synthetic template baseline for primer optimization and computational correction. The authors' pipeline ran thus. Only productive sequences were kept, with reads annotated to V, D and J genes according to IMGT and analyzed in immunoSEQ Analyzer. Clonality was calculated as one minus the Shannon entropy normalized by log2 of the number of productive unique sequences. Public and private clones were assessed among the 100 most prevalent clones of each patient and control. Clones were defined as Susac-specific if absent from the healthy and MS cohorts, from 1052 published viral clones and from other ImmuneACCESS disease sequences. TCRdb's own reprocessing of the public reads used fastp at Q25 and MiXCR and kept productive beta chains. Identical CDR3 protein sequences are pooled into one entry, listed with their most common genes and DNA. The V and J calls shown here were made by TCRdb, not taken from the authors' results. This sample has about 140,000 distinct CDR3 sequences in its table, and roughly 94% of those were observed once. The ten largest account for 0.14% of the sample.

Overall results and qualifications from the work: In patients with Susac syndrome, the CD4+ T cell repertoire showed no detectable clonal expansion. The number of individuals in the TCR sequencing and HLA analysis was acknowledged as relatively small.

Peripheral blood CD8+ and CD4+ T cells from healthy donors, Susac syndrome patients and multiple sclerosis patients were profiled by high-throughput TCR beta sequencing. Recently defined diagnostic criteria for definite or probable disease were met by the Susac syndrome patients. CD8+ TEMRA cells were enriched by FACS, while bulk CD8+ and CD4+ T cells were purified by magnetic negative isolation. Blood was collected in EDTA tubes and processed within 24 hours, with PBMCs isolated through density gradient centrifugation. PBMCs intended for TCR sequencing were frozen in liquid nitrogen and were later thawed in a 37 degrees C water bath. Purity of sorted or isolated CD4+, CD8+ and CD8+ TEMRA cells was at least 90%. Measured from the cysteine to the phenylalanine, the CDR3 is 14 residues long. Only the CDR3 DNA is retained, 42 bases long and in frame from the first base. CDR1 is given as SQVTM and CDR2 as ANQGSEA, both from the germline V gene. V is reduced by 4 bases and J by 3 bases, leaving a spacing of 15 bases between them.

The sequencing sample was made of CD4+ T cells from PBMCs. This clonotype was obtained from a human donor with Susac syndrome. The sequence joins TRBV29-1 to TRBJ1-1; tentative D gene TRBD1, with 6 bases matching. The nucleotide sequence is given as TGCAGCGTTGGAACAGGGCTTCGGGACACTGAAGCTTTCTTT. This sequence encodes CSVGTGLRDTEAFF.